These 19 T cell receptor beta chains share one sample of origin, sequenced in a study of a mutant IDH1 vaccine in newly diagnosed glioma. No antigen is known for these receptors. The repertoire was sequenced with immunoSEQ multiplex PCR; TCRdb's copy has only in-frame clones and lacks some. The table lists about 61,000 clones, 80% of them singletons, with roughly 5.7% in the top ten. The time point was: week 11, during vaccination. Topical imiquimod accompanied each vaccine dose, which consisted of 300 ug of mutant IDH1 20-mer peptide. The sample consisted of PBMCs, taken from a glioma patient whose treatment included an IDH1 peptide vaccine. Receptors originate from a man aged 50-59 years with glioma.

The J gene is TRBJ2-7, the V gene TRBV15, with 11 bases that match TRBD2. The CDR3 sequence is 16 residues long. The germline V gene has CDR1 LNHNV and CDR2 YYDKDF (reference sequence). With V trimmed by 0 bases and J by 6 bases, 7 bases remained unmatched. CDR3 residues: CATSRDLLAGDGEQYF. The CDR3 coding sequence is TGTGCCACCAGCAGAGATTTACTAGCGGGAGATGGCGAGCAGTACTTC.

The chain joins TRBV18 to TRBJ1-1; perhaps TRBD1 as D (6 bases). V lost 5 bases, J lost 5 bases, and 15 bases lay in between. From germline, CDR1 is KGHSH and CDR2 LQKENI. The CDR3 length is 14 residues. The DNA for the CDR3 is TGTGCCAGCTCAGTTTCAGGGGAGGGTACTGAAGCTTTCTTT. Its translation: CASSVSGEGTEAFF.

V usage is TRBV7-9 and J usage is TRBJ1-5; the D is unclear. Germline values: CDR1 SEHNR, CDR2 FQNEAQ (reference sequence). This CDR3 comprises 13 residues. The V and J ends lost 6 bases and 6 bases respectively, with 12 bases between them. DNA for the CDR3: TGTGCCAGCAGTGGGCAGGAAGGTCAGCCCCAGCATTTT. It specifies CASSGQEGQPQHF.

The chain couples TRBV2 to TRBJ1-2; 10 nucleotides agree with TRBD1. V lost 7 bases, J lost 8 bases, and 13 bases stayed unmatched. The CDR3 has 15 residues. Per germline, CDR1 SNHLY and CDR2 FYNNEI. The CDR3 region is CASIIDSRTGGGYTF. CDR3 nucleotides: TGTGCCAGCATCATAGATAGTAGGACAGGGGGAGGCTACACCTTC.

A few counts support this clone. The chain uses TRBV2 and TRBJ1-1, with a tentative D call TRBD1 (5 bases). The germline gives CDR1 SNHLY, CDR2 FYNNEI. The CDR3 totals 13 residues. Between the trimmed V and J ends, which lost 9 bases and 4 bases, there was a span of 15 bases. DNA for the CDR3: TGTGCCAGGACAGCGGGGGTGGCCACTGAAGCTTTCTTT. Residues: CARTAGVATEAFF.

The chain has TRBV5-4 and TRBJ2-5; D remains unclear. CDR1 and CDR2 from the germline V gene are SGHNT and YYREEE (reference sequence). The CDR3 length is 12 residues. V was clipped by 5 bases and J by 1 base, with 6 bases between them. The CDR3 nucleotides read TGTGCCAGCAGTGGTCCCCAAGAGACCCAGTACTTC. Residues: CASSGPQETQYF.

The CDR3 sequence: CAISSGTSGTSQETQYF. Here the CDR3 DNA reads TGTGCCATCAGTTCCGGGACTAGCGGGACCAGCCAAGAGACCCAGTACTTC. The chain has TRBV10-3 and TRBJ2-5; 13 bases fit TRBD2. This CDR3 contains 17 residues. The V segment lost 5 bases and the J segment 1 base; nucleotides outside the gene matches: 7. Germline CDR1 reads ENHRY; CDR2 reads SYGVKD.

The chain has TRBV28 and TRBJ1-3; D perhaps matches TRBD1 (6 bases). CDR3 length: 13 amino acids. The germline V gene encodes CDR1 MDHEN and CDR2 SYDVKM. Trimming shortened V by 6 bases and J by 2 bases, and 8 bases separated the two germline ends. The CDR3 nucleotides read TGTGCCAGCAGACAGGGTACTGGAAACACCATATATTTT. The encoded protein is CASRQGTGNTIYF.

The chain couples TRBV2 to TRBJ1-5; D is possibly TRBD1 (5 bases). The CDR3 covers 14 residues. Looked up from germline, CDR1 is SNHLY and CDR2 is FYNNEI. The ends were cut back, 6 bases at V and 3 bases at J, with 12 bases in the middle. The CDR3 is CASSERQLNQPQHF. The DNA of the CDR3 is TGTGCCAGCAGCGAAAGACAGCTCAATCAGCCCCAGCATTTT.

This sequence joins TRBV2 and TRBJ1-3, with TRBD1 identical over 8 bases. CDR1 and CDR2 from the germline V gene are SNHLY and FYNNEI. This CDR3 has 15 residues. V lost 7 bases to trimming and J lost 2 bases; unmatched junction nucleotides: 7. The CDR3 sequence: CASTPQGAPGNTIYF. The CDR3 DNA follows: TGTGCCAGCACCCCTCAGGGGGCGCCTGGAAACACCATATATTTT.

The gene calls are TRBV5-6 and TRBJ2-7; D gene unclear. The CDR3 is 13 residues long. V was trimmed by 4 bases and J by 1 base, leaving 9 bases between them. Germline V lookup: CDR1 SGHDT, CDR2 YYEEEE. The CDR3 region has the DNA TGTGCCAGCAGCATACTCCATTCCTACGAGCAGTACTTC. It translates to CASSILHSYEQYF.

V and J are TRBV7-8 and TRBJ1-5, with D possibly TRBD1 on 6 matching bases. The CDR3 consists of 14 residues. V lost 4 bases, J lost 2 bases, and 9 bases lay in between. Germline V gene sequence: CDR1 SGHVS, CDR2 FQNEAQ. This CDR3 is CASSSRQGNQPQHF. The CDR3 nucleotides read TGTGCCAGCAGCTCTCGACAGGGCAATCAGCCCCAGCATTTT.

This clone was counted a single time. The V gene is TRBV14, the J gene TRBJ2-7; 7 nucleotides align to TRBD2. J gave up 2 bases and V 5 bases, and 6 bases lay outside the gene matches. Germline assignment: CDR1 SGHDN and CDR2 FVKESK. The CDR3 runs 14 residues. In nucleotides, the CDR3 is TGTGCCAGCAGCTTCATCAGCGGGGCCTACGAGCAGTACTTC. This translates into CASSFISGAYEQYF.

DNA of the CDR3: TGTGCCAGCAGAGGACTAGCGGGGGCTAACACCGGGGAGCTGTTTTTT. Translating it yields CASRGLAGANTGELFF. The chain combines TRBV6-6 with TRBJ2-2; 13 bases align to TRBD2. Germline V gene lookup returns CDR1 MNHNY and CDR2 SVGAGI (reference sequence). J lost 2 bases, V lost 6 bases, and 3 bases had no gene match. This CDR3 region has 16 residues.

The chain joins TRBV6-1 to TRBJ2-7; TRBD1 matches 7 bases. Germline V gene sequence: CDR1 MNHNS, CDR2 SASEGT. The CDR3 is 13 amino acids. V gave up 6 bases and J gave up 1 base; unmatched junction bases: 3. CDR3 protein: CASSRTGSYEQYF. Written as DNA, the CDR3 is TGTGCCAGCAGCAGGACAGGATCCTACGAGCAGTACTTC.

The rearrangement joins TRBV6-5 to TRBJ2-2, with 8 nucleotides matching TRBD2. The CDR3 consists of 12 residues. V was pared by 10 bases and J by 6 bases, with 4 bases of the junction left unmatched. CDR1 and CDR2 (germline): MNHEY, SVGAGI. DNA of the CDR3: TGTGCCATCGGACTAGCCGCCGGGGAGCTGTTTTTT. This encodes CAIGLAAGELFF.

The chain links TRBV27 to TRBJ2-6; D call uncertain. CDR1 and CDR2 from the germline V gene are MNHEY and SMNVEV (reference sequence). V lost 10 bases and J lost 0, with 10 bases in between. The CDR3 has 14 amino acids. CDR3: CATLPFSGANVLTF. DNA of the CDR3: TGTGCCACCCTCCCCTTCTCTGGGGCCAACGTCCTGACTTTC.

By share, this clone counts as medium-sized. The chain links TRBV6-5 to TRBJ1-2; TRBD1 might be the D (5 bases). The CDR3 runs 15 residues. Germline V gene data show CDR1 as MNHEY and CDR2 as SVGAGI. V was pared by 3 bases and J by 2 bases, with 13 bases between. The CDR3 nucleotides are TGTGCCAGCAGTTATTTCAGGGAAGGGAACTATGGCTACACCTTC. It yields the protein CASSYFREGNYGYTF.

The chain combines TRBV20-1 with TRBJ2-2; no definite D call. V was pared by 7 bases and J by 5 bases, with 8 bases between. The CDR3 has 11 amino acids. Germline V lookup: CDR1 DFQATT, CDR2 SNEGSKA (reference sequence). CDR3 bases: TGCAGTGGGGCTCATACCGGGGAGCTGTTTTTT. Residues: CSGAHTGELFF.